This T cell receptor beta chain was retrieved from a study of CD4 T cells in relation to SARS-CoV-2 and coronaviruses. Looking at the study overall: Controls used an HIV-1 Nef peptide pool or no peptide. Overall study findings and caveats: In roughly two thirds of donors, memory CD4+ clonotypes crossrecognized SARS-CoV-2 and at least one common cold coronavirus spike.

TCRdb keeps only in-frame clones here, not all; method: immunoSEQ multiplex PCR. The sample lists just under 30,000 clones, roughly 78% occurring once. With regard to this clone: What it binds is not known.

The CDR3 loop spans 15 amino acids. The germline gives CDR1 SGHNT, CDR2 YENEEA. Germline trimming cut 3 bases from V and 4 bases from J; bases unmatched to any gene: 3. The unexposed donors gave CD4+ T cells in about 2011-2018, prior to COVID-19. The cells were cultured for about ten days before CD4+ T cells were isolated. Cells permitting, SARS-CoV-2 S/N and four cold-coronavirus spikes were tested on unexposed-donor CD4+ T cells. This sequence joins TRBV11-3 and TRBJ2-1; TRBD1 matches at 10 bases. This receptor was obtained from a human donor in good health. Sequenced material: CD4+ T cells from PBMCs, cultured in vitro. CDR3 nucleotides: TGTGCCAGCAGCTTCCGGACAGGGGGTTACAATGAGCAGTTCTTC. The encoded protein is CASSFRTGGYNEQFF.